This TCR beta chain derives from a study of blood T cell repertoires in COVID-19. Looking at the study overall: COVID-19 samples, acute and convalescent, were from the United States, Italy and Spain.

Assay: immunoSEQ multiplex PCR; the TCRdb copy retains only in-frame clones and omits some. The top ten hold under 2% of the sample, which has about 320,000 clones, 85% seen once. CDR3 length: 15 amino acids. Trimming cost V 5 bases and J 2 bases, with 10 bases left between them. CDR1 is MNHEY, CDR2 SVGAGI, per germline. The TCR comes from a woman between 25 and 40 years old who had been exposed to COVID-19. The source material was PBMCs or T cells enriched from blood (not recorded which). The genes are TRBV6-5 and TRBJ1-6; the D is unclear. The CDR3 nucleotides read TGTGCCAGCAGTCAGACAAACCCCTATAATTCACCCCTCCACTTT. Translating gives CASSQTNPYNSPLHF.